Reported below is one TCR beta chain. What antigen it recognizes has not been identified. A much larger clone is a single base away; this may be a read error. The library was produced with 5' RACE. The instrument given in TCRdb is Illumina HiSeq 2500. A second roughly 6 to 11 cycle PCR used a sample-barcoded 5' primer and a J-beta primer mix. A unique molecular identifier was introduced onto each TCR beta cDNA molecule by a template-switch 5' adaptor carrying 12 random nucleotides. At least 3 million CDR3-containing paired-end reads were obtained from each sample. First-strand cDNA synthesis was performed from all RNA using the Mint cDNA synthesis kit, with priming by a TRBC-specific oligonucleotide. After uracil-DNA glycosylase treatment, a first 18-cycle PCR used universal primers M1SS and BC2_uni_R on all cDNA. The paper's data handling went like this. For normalization, 1 million high-quality reads, each with a distinct molecular identifier, were randomly selected from each sample. Reads with shared molecular identifiers were discarded instead of being binned into consensus sequences. CDR3 identification, clonotype clustering and error correction used MiTCR with a Q25 quality threshold and the strictest error-elimination algorithm. A nonparametric unseen species model with Euler transformation was used to estimate lower-bound total TCR beta diversity. TCRdb trimmed public reads at Q25 via fastp, called clones via MiXCR and kept in-frame beta chains. A single entry per CDR3 protein holds the most common genes and DNA from its merged rows. V and J calls and clone size were set by TCRdb, not the authors. Across this sample there are 1.5 million to 2 million distinct CDR3 sequences, with 28% seen only once. Clones ranked in the top ten supply 7.7% of the sample.

This record comes from a study of blood T cells in healthy people across ages (dated by TCRdb to about 2015). In terms of the full investigation: In model experiments, roughly one uniquely barcoded TCR beta cDNA molecule per two T cells was captured by template switching. The study measured age-related changes in TCR beta repertoire diversity using deep sequencing normalized with unique cDNA molecular identifiers. The donors were divided into four age groups: young (average around 15 years), middle-aged (over 35), aged (around 67) and long-lived (around 80). To avoid experimental bias, donors of different ages were spread randomly across the sequencing lanes. Two additional independent replicas of 1 million unique cDNA reads from the same blood draw were analyzed for two donors (one aged 18 to 30 and one aged 80 or older). On the study overall, not on this receptor specifically: The long-lived group showed more naive CD4+ T cells, fewer expanded clones and increased TCR diversity than the aged group, suggesting age selection. Estimates of total diversity based on one million sequenced T cells were regarded as lower bounds and as underestimates. A strong correlation was found between observed TCR beta diversity and the percentage of naive T cells measured by flow cytometry. Observed TCR beta diversity per million T cells fell roughly linearly with age, and a significant reduction was already apparent by age approximately 40. Because profiling used bulk unsorted PBMCs, naive and antigen-experienced compartments could not be compared conclusively. Because donor CMV infection status was unknown, age-related changes in expanded clonotypes were potentially confounded.

Donors were a few dozen systemically healthy Caucasian individuals from Russia aged roughly 6 to 95 years. Each donor gave 9.5 to 10 milliliters of peripheral blood, drawn into EDTA-treated Vacutainer tubes. Ficoll-Paque density-gradient centrifugation was used to isolate PBMCs, with at least 6 million per sample. Trizol reagent was used to extract total RNA from PBMCs, with at least 6 micrograms per sample. Naive CD45RAhigh/CD27high T cell percentages were measured by flow cytometry on a PBMC aliquot from every donor. At the junction V is shortened by 4 bases and J by 11 bases; bases outside the gene matches: 11. The CDR3 covers 15 residues, taking in both the cysteine and the phenylalanine. Kept here is only the CDR3 DNA, which spans 45 bases and is read in frame from base 1. Via the germline V gene (reference sequence), CDR1 is SGHNT and CDR2 YYREEE.

Sequences were obtained from blood. The rearranged chain carries TRBV5-4 and TRBJ2-5; TRBD2 matches 13 bases in the middle. The receptor's source is a woman in her 30s in good health. In nucleotides, the sequence is TGTGCCAGCAGCCACGGACTAGCGGGAGTTTATGAGCAGTACTTC. Its protein product is CASSHGLAGVYEQYF.